The T cell receptor (beta chain) described here comes from a study of T cell responses to AZD1222 COVID-19 vaccine. TCRdb's copy holds only in-frame clones and misses some; the assay was immunoSEQ multiplex PCR. The sample shows about 180,000 clones, more than 75% of them seen only once. Second-dose recipients at about 4 or about 12 weeks were treated as one pooled group. This clone appeared a single time. This CDR3 has 15 amino acids. The V gene end was trimmed by 4 bases and the J gene end by 6 bases; junction bases not matched to a gene: 13. Germline loops: CDR1 SGDLS, CDR2 YYNGEE. The chain couples TRBV9 to TRBJ2-7, with 7 nucleotides matching TRBD1. This sequence originates from an adult who received the AZD1222 COVID-19 vaccine. Sample: peripheral blood, taken 28 days after the second AZD1222 dose. The CDR3 protein is CASSPVRDRDGEQYF. CDR3 sequence (DNA): TGTGCCAGCAGCCCCGTTCGGGACAGAGATGGCGAGCAGTACTTC.